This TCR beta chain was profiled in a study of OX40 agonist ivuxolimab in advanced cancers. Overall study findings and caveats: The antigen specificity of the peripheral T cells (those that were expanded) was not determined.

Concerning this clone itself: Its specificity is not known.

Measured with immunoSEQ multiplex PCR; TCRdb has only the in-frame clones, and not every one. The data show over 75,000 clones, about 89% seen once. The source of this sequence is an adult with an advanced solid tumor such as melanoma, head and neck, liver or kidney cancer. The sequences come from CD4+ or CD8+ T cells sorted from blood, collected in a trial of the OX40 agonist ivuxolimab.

CDR3 loop: CASSAQGLNTEAFF. The CDR3 DNA follows: TGTGCCAGCTCAGCTCAGGGCCTGAACACTGAAGCTTTCTTT. The chain links TRBV18 to TRBJ1-1; D is perhaps TRBD1 (5 bases). V was cut by 5 bases and J by 0 bases, with 10 bases left in between. Per germline, CDR1 KGHSH and CDR2 LQKENI. The length of the CDR3 is 14 residues.